The 17 T cell receptor beta chains reported below all come from one sample, sequenced in a study of T cells in localized non-small cell lung cancer. Sequenced by immunoSEQ multiplex PCR; TCRdb stores in-frame clones only, minus some. The data contain tens of thousands of clones, roughly nine tenths of them singletons. Here the sequenced sample was peripheral blood, taken before any cancer treatment. The receptors stem from a male donor at least 60 years old with stage III squamous cell lung carcinoma.

The rearrangement uses TRBV28 and TRBJ2-5; 7 bases align to TRBD1. CDR1 MDHEN and CDR2 SYDVKM come from the germline V gene. Trimming cost V 5 bases and J 5 bases; bases outside gene matches: 17. The CDR3 has 17 amino acids. CDR3 nucleotides: TGTGCCAGCAGTCTTACCGGGCCGGGACAGCCCTTGGAGACCCAGTACTTC. It yields the protein CASSLTGPGQPLETQYF.

V usage is TRBV7-9 and J usage is TRBJ2-5; 7 bases are a match to TRBD1. Per germline, CDR1 SEHNR and CDR2 FQNEAQ (reference sequence). V was clipped by 3 bases and J by 2 bases; unmatched bases: 9. The CDR3 contains 16 residues. Here the CDR3 reads CASSFGDRDRQETQYF. DNA of the CDR3: TGTGCCAGCAGCTTTGGGGACCGGGACAGACAAGAGACCCAGTACTTC.

The chain has TRBV6-5 and TRBJ1-1; possible D gene TRBD1, 5 bases. Germline V CDR1 and CDR2: MNHEY, SVGAGI. The CDR3 length is 15 residues. V gave up 5 bases and J gave up 4 bases, with 17 bases separating them. CDR3 sequence: CASSLTGGTGTEAFF. CDR3 DNA sequence: TGTGCCAGCAGTCTGACCGGGGGAACCGGCACTGAAGCTTTCTTT.

V gene TRBV6-5 combines with J gene TRBJ2-2, with 9 bases matching TRBD1. CDR1 is MNHEY, CDR2 SVGAGI, per germline. With V trimmed by 0 bases and J by 7 bases, 6 bases remained unmatched. This CDR3 comprises 16 residues. CDR3 loop: CASSYSPGQGGGELFF. The CDR3 DNA follows: TGTGCCAGCAGTTACTCCCCGGGACAGGGCGGCGGGGAGCTGTTTTTT.

The chain is built from TRBV11-2 and TRBJ1-4; D is possibly TRBD1 (6 bases). This CDR3 region has 13 residues. Germline V gives CDR1 SGHAT, CDR2 FQNNGV. V was cut by 8 bases and J by 1 base, with 8 bases left in between. The CDR3: CASGGQTNEKLFF. In nucleotides, the CDR3 is TGTGCCAGCGGGGGGCAAACTAATGAAAAACTGTTTTTT.

The chain joins TRBV5-6 to TRBJ2-3, with unresolved D. Germline V gives CDR1 SGHDT, CDR2 YYEEEE. V was cut by 4 bases and J by 3 bases, with 12 bases left in between. This CDR3 has 14 amino acids. The CDR3 bases are TGTGCCAGCAGCCCGGGTTTGTCAACAGATACGCAGTATTTT. This sequence encodes CASSPGLSTDTQYF.

The V gene is TRBV5-4, the J gene TRBJ2-5; 9 nucleotides align to TRBD2. The CDR3 consists of 15 residues. With 4 bases clipped from V and 5 bases from J, the junction kept 9 bases outside the gene matches. Germline assignment: CDR1 SGHNT and CDR2 YYREEE (reference sequence). CDR3 loop: CASSLVASGGETQYF. For the CDR3, the DNA is TGTGCCAGCAGCCTGGTAGCCAGCGGGGGGGAGACCCAGTACTTC. The full variable domain, completed using reference TRBV5-4 and TRBJ2-5, is ETGVTQSPTHLIKTRGQQVTLRCSSQSGHNTVSWYQQALGQGPQFIFQYYREEENGRGNFPPRFSGLQFPNYSSELNVNALELDDSALYLCASSLVASGGETQYFGPGTRLLVL.

The V call is TRBV11-2, the J call TRBJ2-1, with 13 bases identical to TRBD2. The CDR3 loop spans 16 amino acids. J lost 10 bases, V lost 0 bases, and 6 bases had no gene match. Germline V gene lookup returns CDR1 SGHAT and CDR2 FQNNGV. CDR3 sequence: CASSLEGLAGAKEQFF. As DNA, the CDR3 is TGTGCCAGCAGCTTAGAAGGACTAGCGGGGGCAAAGGAGCAGTTCTTC.

The chain is built from TRBV11-2 and TRBJ2-1; possibly TRBD2 for D (5 bases). CDR1 and CDR2 from the germline V gene are SGHAT and FQNNGV. The CDR3 runs 14 residues. Deletions cut 6 bases from V and 5 bases from J, with 14 bases between. For the CDR3, the DNA is TGTGCCAGCAGGGCTAGGTGGGAGAACAATGAGCAGTTCTTC. It specifies CASRARWENNEQFF.

The chain recombines TRBV5-6 with TRBJ2-2; no firm D call. Trimming took off 1 base at V and 2 bases at J, with 9 bases between the two ends. CDR1 and CDR2 (germline): SGHDT, YYEEEE. The CDR3 has 15 amino acids. The CDR3 DNA reads as TGTGCCAGCAGCTTGACGCTCTTAAACACCGGGGAGCTGTTTTTT. Protein: CASSLTLLNTGELFF. The whole variable domain, remainder taken from reference TRBV5-6 and TRBJ2-2, is DAGVTQSPTHLIKTRGQQVTLRCSPKSGHDTVSWYQQALGQGPQFIFQYYEEEERQRGNFPDRFSGHQFPNYSSELNVNALLLGDSALYLCASSLTLLNTGELFFGEGSRLTVL.

The genes are TRBV6-1 and TRBJ2-7; 8 nucleotides line up with TRBD1. Germline V lookup: CDR1 MNHNS, CDR2 SASEGT. The CDR3 length is 13 residues. Trimming cost V 7 bases and J 6 bases; bases outside gene matches: 8. CDR3 nucleotide sequence: TGTGCCAGCACCCCTGGAACAGGGGGCGAGCAGTACGTC. This translates into CASTPGTGGEQYV.

This chain uses TRBV5-1 with TRBJ1-5, with D possibly matching TRBD1 (5 bases). The V and J ends lost 0 bases and 3 bases respectively, with 10 bases between them. The germline V gene encodes CDR1 SGHRS and CDR2 YFSETQ. CDR3 length equals 15 residues. DNA for the CDR3: TGCGCCAGCAGCTTGGCCGGGGACTTCAATCAGCCCCAGCATTTT. Protein: CASSLAGDFNQPQHF. Full variable domain (rest looked up from reference TRBV5-1 and TRBJ1-5): KAGVTQTPRYLIKTRGQQVTLSCSPISGHRSVSWYQQTPGQGLQFLFEYFSETQRNKGNFPGRFSGRQFSNSRSEMNVSTLELGDSALYLCASSLAGDFNQPQHFGDGTRLSIL.

The table lists this clone with a few counts. The chain recombines TRBV5-1 with TRBJ2-3, with TRBD1 matching over 10 bases. Germline trimming cut 3 bases from V and 6 bases from J; bases unmatched to any gene: 1. The CDR3 totals 13 residues. Germline V gene data show CDR1 as SGHRS and CDR2 as YFSETQ. CDR3 nucleotides: TGCGCCAGCAGCTGGACAGGGGGGGATACGCAGTATTTT. Amino acids: CASSWTGGDTQYF.

The gene calls are TRBV5-4 and TRBJ2-5; 7 bases are shared with TRBD1. V was pared by 1 base and J by 3 bases, with 6 bases of the junction left unmatched. Germline CDR1 and CDR2: SGHNT and YYREEE (reference sequence). This CDR3 is built from 15 residues. CDR3 residues: CASSLLGRGKETQYF. The DNA of the CDR3 is TGTGCCAGCAGCTTGCTTGGCAGGGGGAAAGAGACCCAGTACTTC.

The rearrangement uses TRBV2 and TRBJ2-1; possibly TRBD2 for D (6 bases). Trimming left V 1 base short and J 2 bases short, with 9 bases between. The CDR3 covers 15 residues. Germline-derived CDR1 and CDR2 are SNHLY and FYNNEI. CDR3 amino acids: CASSEEGGTYNEQFF. The CDR3 DNA is TGTGCCAGCAGTGAAGAGGGAGGCACCTACAATGAGCAGTTCTTC.

V gene TRBV5-1 combines with J gene TRBJ1-1; weak D call: TRBD1 (5 bases). CDR1 is SGHRS, CDR2 YFSETQ, per germline. CDR3 length: 15 residues. With 1 base removed from V and 4 bases from J, the gap between germline ends came to 14 bases. The CDR3 protein is CASSLFGGPGTEAFF. CDR3 DNA: TGCGCCAGCAGCTTGTTCGGGGGTCCGGGCACTGAAGCTTTCTTT.

This chain connects TRBV29-1 to TRBJ1-2, with D possibly being TRBD1 (5 bases). Germline V gives CDR1 SQVTM, CDR2 ANQGSEA. Deletions cut 4 bases from V and 4 bases from J, with 7 bases between. CDR3 length equals 11 residues. For the CDR3, the DNA is TGCAGCGTTGCCAGGGCCTATGGCTACACCTTC. Translation: CSVARAYGYTF.